A single sample gave rise to the 14 T cell receptor beta chains below, sequenced in a study of cytomegalovirus exposure and HLA in healthy donors. 60 Vbeta and 13 Jbeta primers were used in PCR. Generated by immunoSEQ multiplex PCR, the TCRdb table keeps only in-frame clones and is missing some. The sample comprises about 96,000 clones, 65% to 75% of which are singletons, and around 3% rests with the top ten. The sequencing sample was made of PBMCs. The origin of the receptors is a female donor in good health and CMV-seropositive.

This clone has a single count. The chain links TRBV7-3 to TRBJ2-7; TRBD1 agrees at 8 bases. Germline CDR1 and CDR2: SGHTA and FQGTGA. This CDR3 comprises 14 residues. After removal of 7 bases from V and 0 bases from J, the junction contained 5 bases not matched to a gene. CDR3 protein: CASNSGGPSYEQYF. CDR3 coding DNA: TGTGCCAGCAACTCAGGGGGCCCCTCCTACGAGCAGTACTTC.

V and J are TRBV29-1 and TRBJ1-2; D gene unclear. V gave up 5 bases and J gave up 5 bases, with 15 bases separating them. The CDR3 spans 13 residues. In germline, CDR1 is SQVTM, CDR2 ANQGSEA. The CDR3, as DNA: TGCAGCGTTTCTTCAGCCGACTTATATGGCTACACCTTC. It encodes CSVSSADLYGYTF.

The chain employs TRBV28 and TRBJ1-1; 7 nucleotides match TRBD1. The germline V gene has CDR1 MDHEN and CDR2 SYDVKM. CDR3 length equals 14 residues. V shed 5 bases, J shed 0 bases, and the junction held 3 bases outside the gene matches. DNA of the CDR3: TGTGCCAGCAGTCTCGGACAGGTGAACACTGAAGCTTTCTTT. It translates to CASSLGQVNTEAFF.

The chain recombines TRBV5-1 with TRBJ2-1, with 9 positions matching TRBD1. This CDR3 is built from 14 residues. Germline loops: CDR1 SGHRS, CDR2 YFSETQ. J gave up 7 bases and V 5 bases, and 7 bases lay outside the gene matches. For the CDR3, the DNA is TGCGCCAGCAGAGCCGGGACAGGGTTGAATGAGCAGTTCTTC. Translated, it gives CASRAGTGLNEQFF.

The genes are TRBV7-6 and TRBJ2-3, with 9 bases fitting TRBD1. The V segment lost 5 bases and the J segment 2 bases; nucleotides outside the gene matches: 11. This CDR3 comprises 17 residues. Germline V gene data show CDR1 as SGHVS and CDR2 as FNYEAQ. CDR3 amino acids: CASSARTGQGNTDTQYF. CDR3 nucleotide sequence: TGTGCCAGCAGCGCCCGTACGGGACAGGGAAACACAGATACGCAGTATTTT. The whole variable domain, filled in from reference TRBV7-6 and TRBJ2-3, reads GAGVSQSPRYKVTKRGQDVALRCDPISGHVSLYWYRQALGQGPEFLTYFNYEAQQDKSGLPNDRFSAERPEGSISTLTIQRTEQRDSAMYRCASSARTGQGNTDTQYFGPGTRLTVL.

V and J are TRBV7-9 and TRBJ2-3; 9 bases map to TRBD1. This CDR3 spans 14 amino acids. V lost 4 bases and J lost 5; bases outside the gene matches: 4. Per germline, CDR1 SEHNR and CDR2 FQNEAQ (reference sequence). CDR3 DNA: TGTGCCAGCAGCTGGACAGGGGCGGAAGATACGCAGTATTTT. Translated: CASSWTGAEDTQYF.

This chain connects TRBV21-1 to TRBJ2-7; no check of the table's D call, TRBD1, against the DNA was made. TRBV21-1 corresponds to a pseudogene. This CDR3 comprises 14 residues. CDR3 nucleotides: TGTGCCAGCAAGGGAACAGGCAAGTCGGGCGAGCAGTACTTC. Translation gives CASKGTGKSGEQYF.

V and J are TRBV10-3 and TRBJ1-4, with 8 bases fitting TRBD1. Germline trimming cut 2 bases from V and 8 bases from J; bases unmatched to any gene: 4. This CDR3 has 14 amino acids. The germline V gene encodes CDR1 ENHRY and CDR2 SYGVKD. The CDR3 bases are TGTGCCATCAGTGAGGACAGGGGACGGGAAAAACTGTTTTTT. Amino acid sequence: CAISEDRGREKLFF.

This clone has just one count. V gene TRBV6-5 combines with J gene TRBJ2-5; D is uncertain. The DNA end lines up better with TRBJ2-7; the J call may be wrong. Germline V gene data show CDR1 as MNHEY and CDR2 as SVGAGI. The CDR3 contains 14 residues. The CDR3 DNA follows: TGTGCCAGCAGTTCCGCGTCGCACTCCTACGAGCAGTACTTC. Translation gives CASSSASHSYEQYF.

The chain joins TRBV28 to TRBJ1-6, with D hard to call. V was shortened by 6 bases and J by 8 bases, with 5 bases between the two germline ends. The CDR3 length is 11 residues. Per the germline V gene, CDR1 is MDHEN and CDR2 is SYDVKM. In nucleotides, the CDR3 is TGTGCCAGCAGGCTAGATTCACCCCTCCACTTT. Its translation: CASRLDSPLHF.

J is TRBJ1-4 and V is TRBV5-1, with 7 bases fitting TRBD1. The CDR3 has 16 residues. CDR1 and CDR2 (germline): SGHRS, YFSETQ. Trimming at V came to 4 bases and at J to 5 bases, leaving 11 bases not matched to a gene. This CDR3 is CASSPGRIQGNEKLFF. Written as DNA, the CDR3 is TGCGCCAGCAGCCCGGGTCGGATACAGGGGAATGAAAAACTGTTTTTT.

This clone was observed a single time. The rearrangement links TRBV19 to TRBJ1-5, with 11 bases identical to TRBD1. V was clipped by 7 bases and J by 6 bases; unmatched bases: 5. CDR3 size: 14 residues. Germline loops: CDR1 LNHDA, CDR2 SQIVND (reference sequence). Here the CDR3 reads CASKDRGQSQPQHF. The CDR3 nucleotides are TGTGCCAGTAAGGACAGGGGGCAAAGTCAGCCCCAGCATTTT.

The chain employs TRBV7-2 and TRBJ1-5; a weak D match, TRBD1 (5 bases). This CDR3 comprises 14 residues. CDR1 and CDR2 from the germline V gene are SGHTA and FQGNSA. V lost 0 bases and J lost 6, with 9 bases in between. CDR3 sequence: CASSLAGGGQPQHF. As DNA, the CDR3 is TGTGCCAGCAGCTTAGCGGGGGGAGGTCAGCCCCAGCATTTT.

The chain joins TRBV25-1 to TRBJ1-4, with 8 nucleotides matching TRBD1. The CDR3 spans 14 residues. After removal of 6 bases from V and 7 bases from J, the junction contained 7 bases not matched to a gene. Germline loops: CDR1 MGHDK, CDR2 SYGVNS. Here the CDR3 reads CASREGQGSEKLFF. CDR3 coding DNA: TGTGCCAGCAGGGAAGGACAGGGCAGTGAAAAACTGTTTTTT.